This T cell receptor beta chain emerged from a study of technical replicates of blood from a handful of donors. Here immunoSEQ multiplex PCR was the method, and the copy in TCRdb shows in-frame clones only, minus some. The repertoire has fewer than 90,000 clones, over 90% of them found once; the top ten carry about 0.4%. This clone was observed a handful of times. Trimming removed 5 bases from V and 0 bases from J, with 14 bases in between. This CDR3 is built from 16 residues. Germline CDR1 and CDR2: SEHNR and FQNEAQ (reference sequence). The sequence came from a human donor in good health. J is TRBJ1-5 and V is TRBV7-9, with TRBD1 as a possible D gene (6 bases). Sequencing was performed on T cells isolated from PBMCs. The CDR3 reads CASSHLGQNSNQPQHF. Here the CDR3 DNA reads TGTGCCAGCAGCCACTTAGGACAGAATAGCAATCAGCCCCAGCATTTT.